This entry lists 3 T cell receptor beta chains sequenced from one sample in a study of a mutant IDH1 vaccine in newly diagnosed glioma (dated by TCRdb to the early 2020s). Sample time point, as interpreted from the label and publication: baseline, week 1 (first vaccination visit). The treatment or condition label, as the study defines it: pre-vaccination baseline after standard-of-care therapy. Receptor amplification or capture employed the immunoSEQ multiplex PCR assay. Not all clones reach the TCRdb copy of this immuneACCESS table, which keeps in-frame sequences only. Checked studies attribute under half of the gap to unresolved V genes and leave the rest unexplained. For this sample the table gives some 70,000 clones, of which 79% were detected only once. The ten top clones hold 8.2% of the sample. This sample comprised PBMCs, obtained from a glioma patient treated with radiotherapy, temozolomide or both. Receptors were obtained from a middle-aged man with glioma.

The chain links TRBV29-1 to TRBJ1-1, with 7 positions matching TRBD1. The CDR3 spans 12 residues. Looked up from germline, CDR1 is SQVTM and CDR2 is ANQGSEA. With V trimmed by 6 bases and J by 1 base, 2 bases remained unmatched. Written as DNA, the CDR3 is TGCAGCGTGGGACAGACGAACACTGAAGCTTTCTTT. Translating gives CSVGQTNTEAFF.

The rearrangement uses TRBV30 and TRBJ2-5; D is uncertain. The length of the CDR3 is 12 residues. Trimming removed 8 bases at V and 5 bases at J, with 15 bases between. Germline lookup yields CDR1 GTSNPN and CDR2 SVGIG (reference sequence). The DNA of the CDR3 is TGTGCCGGGCAGGCTGATCGGGAGACCCAGTACTTC. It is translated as CAGQADRETQYF.

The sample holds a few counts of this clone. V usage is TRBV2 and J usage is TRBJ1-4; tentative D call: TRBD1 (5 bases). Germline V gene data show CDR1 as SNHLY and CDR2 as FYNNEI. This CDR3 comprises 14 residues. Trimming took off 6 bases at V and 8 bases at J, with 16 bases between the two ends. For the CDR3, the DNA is TGTGCCAGCAGCGCCCCGTGGGGGAGGGAAAAACTGTTTTTT. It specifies CASSAPWGREKLFF.